The rows below give T cell receptor beta chains drawn from one sample of a study of T cell changes during pregnancy in multiple sclerosis. This table comes from immunoSEQ multiplex PCR, and its TCRdb copy is limited to in-frame clones, with some not included. The table shows 35,000 to 40,000 clones, with around 90% occurring only once. The specimen was CD4+ T cells from peripheral blood mononuclear cells, collected in the second trimester of pregnancy. The receptors derive from a female donor with multiple sclerosis, enrolled in a pregnancy study. CDR3s include the opening cysteine and the closing phenylalanine or tryptophan. The D gene is left open where the match is weak. For some rows the clone size is stated as once, few or many, or as a class when expanded; others skip it.

CDR3 protein: CSAWDRQETQYF
CDR3 DNA: TGCAGCGCCTGGGACAGACAAGAGACCCAGTACTTC
V gene: TRBV29-1
clone size: -
D gene: TRBD1
J gene: TRBJ2-5

CDR3 protein: CASSQDRGGASYEQYF
CDR3 DNA: TGCGCCAGCAGCCAAGATCGGGGAGGGGCTTCCTACGAGCAGTACTTC
V gene: TRBV4-3
clone size: once
D gene: TRBD2
J gene: TRBJ2-7

CDR3 protein: CAIKEAVNTEAFF
CDR3 DNA: TGTGCCATCAAAGAGGCGGTGAACACTGAAGCTTTCTTT
V gene: TRBV10-3
clone size: once
D gene: -
J gene: TRBJ1-1

CDR3 protein: CASSEGQGVASYEQYF
CDR3 DNA: TGTGCCAGCAGTGAAGGGCAGGGCGTCGCCTCCTACGAGCAGTACTTC
V gene: TRBV25-1
clone size: -
D gene: -
J gene: TRBJ2-7

CDR3 protein: CASGEGDRNTIYF
CDR3 DNA: TGTGCCAGCGGTGAGGGTGACAGAAACACCATATATTTT
V gene: TRBV2
clone size: -
D gene: -
J gene: TRBJ1-3

CDR3 protein: CASSTWTGGNGKLFF
CDR3 DNA: TGTGCCAGCAGTACTTGGACAGGGGGTAATGGAAAACTGTTTTTT
V gene: TRBV6-5
clone size: -
D gene: TRBD1
J gene: TRBJ1-4

CDR3 protein: CASTQGSEAFF
CDR3 DNA: TGTGCCAGCACCCAGGGGTCTGAAGCTTTCTTT
V gene: TRBV6-5
clone size: -
D gene: -
J gene: TRBJ1-1

CDR3 protein: CASSRTGQSNQPQHF
CDR3 DNA: TGTGCCAGCAGTCGCACGGGACAGAGCAATCAGCCCCAGCATTTT
V gene: TRBV6-5
clone size: -
D gene: TRBD1
J gene: TRBJ1-5

CDR3 protein: CASSKPSPSGTDTQYF
CDR3 DNA: TGTGCCAGCAGCAAACCATCTCCTAGCGGGACAGATACGCAGTATTTT
V gene: TRBV21-1
clone size: -
D gene: -
J gene: TRBJ2-3

CDR3 protein: CASSQGPGRAGNTIYF
CDR3 DNA: TGCGCCAGCAGCCAAGGCCCCGGCAGGGCGGGGAACACCATATATTTT
V gene: TRBV4-3
clone size: -
D gene: -
J gene: TRBJ1-3

CDR3 protein: CASTRRQGAGGYTF
CDR3 DNA: TGTGCCAGCACTAGGAGACAGGGGGCCGGTGGCTACACCTTC
V gene: TRBV5-5
clone size: few
D gene: TRBD1
J gene: TRBJ1-2

CDR3 protein: CASSFRGPTDTQYF
CDR3 DNA: TGTGCCAGCAGTTTCAGGGGGCCCACAGATACGCAGTATTTT
V gene: TRBV27
clone size: -
D gene: TRBD1
J gene: TRBJ2-3

CDR3 protein: CAWSMTVNTEAFF
CDR3 DNA: TGTGCCTGGAGTATGACAGTGAACACTGAAGCTTTCTTT
V gene: TRBV30
clone size: -
D gene: -
J gene: TRBJ1-1

CDR3 protein: CASRRLGGATGELFF
CDR3 DNA: TGTGCCAGCAGACGCCTAGGCGGGGCCACCGGGGAGCTGTTTTTT
V gene: TRBV28
clone size: -
D gene: -
J gene: TRBJ2-2

CDR3 protein: CASHSGRGTDTQYF
CDR3 DNA: TGTGCCAGTCATAGCGGGAGAGGGACAGATACGCAGTATTTT
V gene: TRBV19
clone size: -
D gene: TRBD2
J gene: TRBJ2-3

CDR3 protein: CASSFLAYEQYF
CDR3 DNA: TGTGCCAGCAGTTTCCTCGCCTACGAGCAGTACTTC
V gene: TRBV28
clone size: -
D gene: -
J gene: TRBJ2-7

CDR3 protein: CASSPSLAGERADTQYF
CDR3 DNA: TGCGCCAGCAGCCCTAGCCTAGCGGGAGAGAGGGCAGATACGCAGTATTTT
V gene: TRBV4-3
clone size: -
D gene: TRBD2
J gene: TRBJ2-3

CDR3 protein: CASSSYTGWAEAFF
CDR3 DNA: TGTGCCAGCAGCTCATATACAGGGTGGGCTGAAGCTTTCTTT
V gene: TRBV5-6
clone size: -
D gene: -
J gene: TRBJ1-1

CDR3 protein: CASSSTSGTGGEQYF
CDR3 DNA: TGTGCCAGCAGTTCCACCTCCGGGACAGGGGGCGAGCAGTACTTC
V gene: TRBV11-3
clone size: -
D gene: TRBD1
J gene: TRBJ2-7

CDR3 protein: CASSRGGDSVYQETQYF
CDR3 DNA: TGTGCCAGCAGCCGCGGCGGGGACAGCGTGTACCAAGAGACCCAGTACTTC
V gene: TRBV5-5
clone size: -
D gene: -
J gene: TRBJ2-5

CDR3 protein: CASSSSERSTGTQYF
CDR3 DNA: TGTGCCAGTAGTTCGAGCGAGAGAAGTACGGGTACGCAGTATTTT
V gene: TRBV19
clone size: -
D gene: -
J gene: TRBJ2-3

CDR3 protein: CASSLGGVRAKQFF
CDR3 DNA: TGCGCCAGCAGCTTAGGGGGGGTTAGGGCAAAGCAGTTCTTC
V gene: TRBV4-3
clone size: -
D gene: -
J gene: TRBJ2-1

CDR3 protein: CASSLSSGRGGDTDTQYF
CDR3 DNA: TGTGCCAGCAGTTTGTCTAGCGGGAGGGGGGGGGACACAGATACGCAGTATTTT
V gene: TRBV27
clone size: -
D gene: TRBD2
J gene: TRBJ2-3

CDR3 protein: CASSLSGRRTSTDTQYF
CDR3 DNA: TGTGCCAGCAGCTTGAGTGGCAGGCGCACTAGCACAGATACGCAGTATTTT
V gene: TRBV5-5
clone size: -
D gene: -
J gene: TRBJ2-3

CDR3 protein: CASSPRVGNEQFF
CDR3 DNA: TGTGCCAGCAGTCCGAGGGTCGGGAATGAGCAGTTCTTC
V gene: TRBV6-4
clone size: -
D gene: -
J gene: TRBJ2-1

CDR3 protein: CASSLGGAGAGDTQYF
CDR3 DNA: TGTGCCAGCAGCTTAGGAGGGGCGGGAGCCGGAGATACGCAGTATTTT
V gene: TRBV7-6
clone size: -
D gene: TRBD2
J gene: TRBJ2-3

CDR3 protein: CASSSYRGPTEAFF
CDR3 DNA: TGTGCCAGCAGCTCTTACAGGGGGCCCACTGAAGCTTTCTTT
V gene: TRBV5-4
clone size: -
D gene: TRBD1
J gene: TRBJ1-1

CDR3 protein: CASTDVRNYEQYF
CDR3 DNA: TGTGCCAGCACCGACGTGCGGAACTACGAGCAGTACTTC
V gene: TRBV6-4
clone size: -
D gene: -
J gene: TRBJ2-7

CDR3 protein: CSAGLNTGELFF
CDR3 DNA: TGCAGCGCGGGACTGAACACCGGGGAGCTGTTTTTT
V gene: TRBV29-1
clone size: -
D gene: -
J gene: TRBJ2-2

CDR3 protein: CASSPYLISGNTIYF
CDR3 DNA: TGTGCCAGCAGCCCCTACCTGATCTCTGGAAACACCATATATTTT
V gene: TRBV7-2
clone size: once
D gene: -
J gene: TRBJ1-3

CDR3 protein: CASSLLGSGTEAFF
CDR3 DNA: TGCGCCAGCAGCTTGCTAGGGAGTGGAACTGAAGCTTTCTTT
V gene: TRBV5-1
clone size: few
D gene: -
J gene: TRBJ1-1

CDR3 protein: CASSKAGGTGDQPQHF
CDR3 DNA: TGTGCCAGCAGTAAGGCAGGCGGCACAGGGGATCAGCCCCAGCATTTT
V gene: TRBV7-2
clone size: -
D gene: TRBD1
J gene: TRBJ1-5

CDR3 protein: CASSSSTGLAGGGNEQFF
CDR3 DNA: TGTGCCAGCAGTTCCAGTACCGGACTAGCGGGAGGTGGCAATGAGCAGTTCTTC
V gene: TRBV7-2
clone size: -
D gene: TRBD2
J gene: TRBJ2-1

CDR3 protein: CASSLMMPSGRGNTGELFF
CDR3 DNA: TGTGCCAGCAGCTTAATGATGCCTAGCGGGAGGGGAAACACCGGGGAGCTGTTTTTT
V gene: TRBV7-3
clone size: -
D gene: TRBD2
J gene: TRBJ2-2

CDR3 protein: CASSDRGTGNNEQFF
CDR3 DNA: TGTGCCAGCAGTGACAGGGGGACAGGGAACAATGAGCAGTTCTTC
V gene: TRBV6-1
clone size: -
D gene: TRBD1
J gene: TRBJ2-1

CDR3 protein: CASSEADRNTEAFF
CDR3 DNA: TGTGCCAGCAGCGAGGCTGACAGGAACACTGAAGCTTTCTTT
V gene: TRBV9
clone size: -
D gene: -
J gene: TRBJ1-1

CDR3 protein: CASTLSRGTEAFF
CDR3 DNA: TGTGCCAGCACCCTTAGTCGCGGCACTGAAGCTTTCTTT
V gene: TRBV27
clone size: once
D gene: -
J gene: TRBJ1-1

CDR3 protein: CASSVTGLGTGELFF
CDR3 DNA: TGTGCCAGCAGCGTGACAGGGTTAGGCACCGGGGAGCTGTTTTTT
V gene: TRBV5-6
clone size: -
D gene: TRBD1
J gene: TRBJ2-2

CDR3 protein: CASRQVIDTGELFF
CDR3 DNA: TGTGCCAGCCGACAGGTGATCGACACCGGGGAGCTGTTTTTT
V gene: TRBV6-1
clone size: -
D gene: -
J gene: TRBJ2-2

CDR3 protein: CASSETRGYNEQFF
CDR3 DNA: TGTGCCAGCAGTGAAACTAGAGGATACAATGAGCAGTTCTTC
V gene: TRBV2
clone size: -
D gene: -
J gene: TRBJ2-1

CDR3 protein: CASSLVGTGTEAFF
CDR3 DNA: TGTGCCAGCAGCTTAGTGGGCACGGGGACTGAAGCTTTCTTT
V gene: TRBV7-2
clone size: -
D gene: -
J gene: TRBJ1-1

CDR3 protein: CASSQDLGGSLITQYF
CDR3 DNA: TGTGCCAGCAGCCAAGATCTTGGCGGGAGCCTCATTACGCAGTATTTT
V gene: TRBV14
clone size: -
D gene: TRBD2
J gene: TRBJ2-3

CDR3 protein: CSVGAGGYEQYF
CDR3 DNA: TGCAGCGTTGGGGCAGGGGGCTACGAGCAGTACTTC
V gene: TRBV29-1
clone size: -
D gene: TRBD1
J gene: TRBJ2-7

CDR3 protein: CASSPTGLAGVPYF
CDR3 DNA: TGCGCCAGCAGCCCAACCGGACTAGCGGGAGTGCCGTACTTC
V gene: TRBV4-1
clone size: -
D gene: TRBD2
J gene: TRBJ2-7

CDR3 protein: CASSLTSGTGETQYF
CDR3 DNA: TGTGCCAGCAGCTTAACATCGGGGACAGGAGAGACCCAGTACTTC
V gene: TRBV7-3
clone size: -
D gene: TRBD1
J gene: TRBJ2-5

CDR3 protein: CASPEISLANYNEQFF
CDR3 DNA: TGTGCCAGCCCTGAAATATCGTTAGCCAACTACAATGAGCAGTTCTTC
V gene: TRBV25-1
clone size: -
D gene: -
J gene: TRBJ2-1

CDR3 protein: CASSQDQGAPREQYF
CDR3 DNA: TGTGCCAGCAGCCAAGACCAGGGGGCGCCCCGCGAGCAGTACTTC
V gene: TRBV4-2
clone size: few
D gene: TRBD1
J gene: TRBJ2-7

CDR3 protein: CASSLIPADKSGETQYF
CDR3 DNA: TGTGCCAGCTCCCTCATCCCGGCCGACAAAAGTGGAGAGACCCAGTACTTC
V gene: TRBV18
clone size: -
D gene: -
J gene: TRBJ2-5

CDR3 protein: CASSPLDRGLREAFF
CDR3 DNA: TGTGCCAGCTCACCACTGGACAGGGGGCTTCGTGAAGCTTTCTTT
V gene: TRBV18
clone size: -
D gene: TRBD1
J gene: TRBJ1-1

CDR3 protein: CASSPGTSGRSEQYF
CDR3 DNA: TGTGCCAGCAGCCCCGGGACTAGCGGGAGATCCGAGCAGTACTTC
V gene: TRBV6-1
clone size: few
D gene: TRBD2
J gene: TRBJ2-7

CDR3 protein: CASSSGLRVEDTQYF
CDR3 DNA: TGCGCCAGCAGCTCCGGACTGAGAGTGGAAGATACGCAGTATTTT
V gene: TRBV5-1
clone size: few
D gene: -
J gene: TRBJ2-3

CDR3 protein: CASSIGNGRATDTQYF
CDR3 DNA: TGTGCCAGTAGTATAGGGAACGGGAGGGCGACAGATACGCAGTATTTT
V gene: TRBV19
clone size: -
D gene: TRBD2
J gene: TRBJ2-3

CDR3 protein: CASSFWQGASEKLFF
CDR3 DNA: TGTGCCAGCAGCTTCTGGCAGGGGGCGAGTGAAAAACTGTTTTTT
V gene: TRBV11-2
clone size: -
D gene: TRBD1
J gene: TRBJ1-4